The entry below gives a single T cell receptor beta chain sequence along with its context. This entry belongs to a study of T cell changes during pregnancy in multiple sclerosis. The protocol was immunoSEQ multiplex PCR, while the TCRdb copy is restricted to in-frame clones and leaves out a portion. The data show some 60,000 clones, around 85% seen once. The junction had 6 bases not matched to a gene; V was cut back by 3 bases and J by 3 bases. The CDR3 has 16 residues. The germline CDR1 and CDR2 sequences are MNHNS and SASEGT. The sample in question was CD4+ T cells from peripheral blood mononuclear cells, obtained in the third trimester of pregnancy. This sequence originates from a female donor with multiple sclerosis, enrolled in a pregnancy study. The chain has TRBV6-1 and TRBJ2-1, with TRBD1 identical over 9 bases. CDR3 loop: CASSEMGQGFYNEQFF. The CDR3 DNA reads as TGTGCCAGCAGTGAGATGGGACAGGGTTTCTACAATGAGCAGTTCTTC.